This T cell receptor (beta chain) derives from a study of blood T cells in healthy people across ages (dated by TCRdb to 2014 to 2015). In terms of the full investigation: Template switching captured roughly one uniquely barcoded TCR beta cDNA molecule per two T cells in model experiments. Four age groups were formed from the donors: young (average about 15 years), middle-aged (just under 40), aged (about 62) and long-lived (less than 85). To track age-related changes in TCR beta repertoire diversity, the study relied on deep sequencing normalized with unique cDNA molecular identifiers. Using the same blood draw, the study looked at two additional independent replicas of 1 million unique cDNA reads for two donors, one aged 18 to 30 and the other aged 80 or older. Results and caveats for the whole study, not just this receptor: The percentage of naive T cells measured by flow cytometry correlated strongly with observed TCR beta diversity. Conclusive comparison of naive and antigen-experienced compartments was prevented by the profiling of bulk unsorted PBMCs. Because the CMV infection status of the donors was unknown, age-related changes in expanded clonotypes may potentially have been confounded. Compared with the aged group, the long-lived group had more naive CD4+ T cells, fewer expanded clones and increased TCR diversity, a pattern suggesting age selection. Estimates of total diversity based on one million sequenced T cells were considered lower bounds and underestimates. Observed TCR beta diversity per million T cells fell roughly linearly with age, and a significant reduction was already apparent by age roughly 40.

A note on this clonotype: The antigen it binds to is not known. Base-call qualities are not available, and no considerably larger clone is one nucleotide away.

Germline trimming amounts to 1 base on V and 6 bases on J, with 3 as the count of junction bases outside the gene matches. CDR1 and CDR2, per the germline V gene, are SGHVS and FNYEAQ. From cysteine to phenylalanine, the CDR3 is 15 amino acids long. Left in the record is the CDR3 DNA by itself, 45 bases read in frame from the first base. Library creation used 5' RACE. The reads were generated on an Illumina HiSeq 2500. The second PCR ran for roughly 7 to 11 cycles and used a J-beta primer mix along with a sample-barcoded 5' primer. Each TCR beta cDNA molecule received a unique molecular identifier from a template-switch 5' adaptor carrying 12 random nucleotides. At least 3 million CDR3-containing paired-end reads were obtained from each sample. All of the RNA was converted into first-strand cDNA using the Mint cDNA synthesis kit, with a TRBC-specific oligonucleotide serving as the primer. After uracil-DNA glycosylase treatment, a first 18-cycle PCR used universal primers M1SS and BC2_uni_R on all cDNA. The study's processing was this. Normalization of each sample was performed by random selection of 1 million high-quality reads, each carrying a distinct molecular identifier. Reads sharing molecular identifiers were discarded rather than binned into consensus sequences. MiTCR, set to a Q25 quality threshold and the strictest error-elimination algorithm, was used for CDR3 identification, clonotype clustering and error correction. Lower-bound total TCR beta diversity was estimated with a nonparametric unseen species model using Euler transformation. TCRdb reprocessing: public reads trimmed at Q25 with fastp, clones called with MiXCR, in-frame beta chains kept. Each entry merges the rows of one CDR3 protein and shows their most common DNA and genes. These V and J calls are TCRdb output, not the study's own analysis. The table for this sample lists approximately 800,000 distinct CDR3 sequences; 20% to 25% of them were counted only once. The top ten constitute around 3.6% of the sample.

The donors were some 36 Caucasian individuals from Russia, aged roughly 6 to 95 years, who were systemically healthy. Each donor gave 8 to 10 milliliters of peripheral blood, drawn into EDTA-treated Vacutainer tubes. Ficoll-Paque density-gradient centrifugation was used to isolate PBMCs, with at least 6 million per sample. Trizol reagent was used to extract total RNA from PBMCs, with at least 5.5 micrograms per sample. For every donor, flow cytometry on a PBMC aliquot measured the percentage of naive CD45RAhigh/CD27high T cells. These data also formed part of another study, on T cells of mothers and their children. The second paper states: Nine systemically healthy Caucasian individuals served as donors, namely three mothers together with their six children. cDNA synthesis consumed the entire amount of extracted RNA, loaded at about 1.6 ug RNA in each 15 ul reaction. In the second PCR, the M1S primer introduced both the sample barcodes and 2-4 random nucleotides. More than 8 million TCR beta CDR3 reads were obtained from each mother, and several million reads were obtained from each child. Thymic selection shapes the output of TCR recombination in a similar way in related and unrelated pairs, and inherited differences have a minor effect. Related mother-child pairs always showed normalized repertoire overlap that was slightly higher than in unrelated mother-child pairs, though the difference was never significant. No persistent microchimeric T cell clones were found, with a detection sensitivity of approximately 100 clones per million clonotypes. In the study, deep NGS was used to compare the TCR beta repertoires of mothers and children, and features distinguishing related mother-child pairs from unrelated individuals were sought. On average, the children were roughly 10 +/- 4 years old, while the mothers were about 40 +/- 4 years old. After adapter ligation was performed with NEBNext reagents, the libraries were sequenced on an Illumina HiSeq 2000 with 100+100 nt paired-end reads. Mother and child libraries were prepared a month apart and sequenced in separate runs to prevent cross-contamination. Each donor had between roughly 450,000 and 2,100,000 distinct TCR beta clonotypes identified. Naive TCR beta clonotypes were estimated from low-frequency clonotypes matched to each donor's FACS-determined naive share, without sorting.

This clonotype was sampled from a boy aged 5-17 years in good health. The chain uses TRBV7-6 and TRBJ1-1; TRBD1 aligns with 12 central bases. Material for sequencing was blood. DNA sequence: TGTGCCAGCAGCTTAGGGGGACAGGGGGCCTCTGAAGCTTTCTTT. Its coded protein is CASSLGGQGASEAFF.